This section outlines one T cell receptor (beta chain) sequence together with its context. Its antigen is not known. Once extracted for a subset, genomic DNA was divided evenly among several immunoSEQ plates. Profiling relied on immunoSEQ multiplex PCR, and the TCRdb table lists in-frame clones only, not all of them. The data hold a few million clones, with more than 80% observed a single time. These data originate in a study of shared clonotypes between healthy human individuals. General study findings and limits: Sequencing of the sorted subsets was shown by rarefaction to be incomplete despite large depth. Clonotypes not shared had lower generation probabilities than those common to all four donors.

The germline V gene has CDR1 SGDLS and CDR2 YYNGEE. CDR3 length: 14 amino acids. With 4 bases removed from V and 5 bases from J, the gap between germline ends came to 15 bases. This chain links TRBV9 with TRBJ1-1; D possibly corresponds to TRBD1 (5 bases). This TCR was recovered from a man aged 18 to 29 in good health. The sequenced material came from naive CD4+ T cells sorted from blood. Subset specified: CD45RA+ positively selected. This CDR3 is CASSPSPGGTEAFF. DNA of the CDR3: TGTGCCAGCAGCCCCTCCCCGGGGGGGACTGAAGCTTTCTTT.